The sequence of this T cell receptor beta chain was determined in a study of cytomegalovirus exposure and HLA in healthy donors. PCR was performed using 60 Vbeta and 13 Jbeta primers. Authors' analysis steps: Later reanalysis found 80 million or so unique TCR beta chains, some 10 million of them shared. Measured with immunoSEQ multiplex PCR; TCRdb has only the in-frame clones, and not every one. From that table come the V and J calls and clone size; the DNA was used to work out D and trimming. The data hold approximately 150,000 clones, with roughly 80% observed a single time. CDR1 and CDR2 from the germline V gene are MNHEY and SMNVEV (reference sequence). Trimming cost V 5 bases and J 0 bases, with 11 bases left between them. The CDR3 consists of 15 residues. Worth noting for this clone: Its matching antigen is unknown.

Study observations and caveats: Reported results showed that the classifier diagnosed cytomegalovirus status with high specificity and sensitivity. Some V segments (TRBV6-2 and TRBV6-3 among them) were excluded as indistinguishable.

Sequencing was carried out using PBMCs. The source of this sequence is a young man in good health and CMV-seropositive. V is TRBV27 and J is TRBJ2-1, with TRBD2 as a possible D gene (5 bases). This CDR3 reads CASSNGVSSYNEQFF. The DNA of the CDR3 is TGTGCCAGCAGTAACGGGGTTAGCTCCTACAATGAGCAGTTCTTC.